A single T cell receptor (beta chain) is shown here with its context. Its antigen remains unidentified. The data are from a study of cytomegalovirus exposure and HLA in healthy donors. Study-wide results and caveats: Later work found that TCR association rates differed between HLA loci; DRB1 had the most and HLA-C the fewest.

PCR employed 60 Vbeta and 13 Jbeta primers. The repertoire was sequenced with immunoSEQ multiplex PCR; TCRdb's copy has only in-frame clones and lacks some. The sample records approximately 140,000 clones, over 60% being singletons. The V segment lost 6 bases and the J segment 1 base; nucleotides outside the gene matches: 4. Germline V gene lookup returns CDR1 LNHDA and CDR2 SQIVND (reference sequence). This CDR3 region has 14 residues. The source of this sequence is a woman aged 45-59 years in good health and CMV-seronegative. The genes are TRBV19 and TRBJ2-3, with TRBD1 identical over 7 bases. Sequenced input: PBMCs. The CDR3: CASSTTGGTDTQYF. The DNA of the CDR3 is TGTGCCAGTAGCACCACAGGGGGCACAGATACGCAGTATTTT. Full variable domain (remainder filled in from reference TRBV19 and TRBJ2-3): DGGITQSPKYLFRKEGQNVTLSCEQNLNHDAMYWYRQDPGQGLRLIYYSQIVNDFQKGDIAEGYSVSREKKESFPLTVTSAQKNPTAFYLCASSTTGGTDTQYFGPGTRLTVL.